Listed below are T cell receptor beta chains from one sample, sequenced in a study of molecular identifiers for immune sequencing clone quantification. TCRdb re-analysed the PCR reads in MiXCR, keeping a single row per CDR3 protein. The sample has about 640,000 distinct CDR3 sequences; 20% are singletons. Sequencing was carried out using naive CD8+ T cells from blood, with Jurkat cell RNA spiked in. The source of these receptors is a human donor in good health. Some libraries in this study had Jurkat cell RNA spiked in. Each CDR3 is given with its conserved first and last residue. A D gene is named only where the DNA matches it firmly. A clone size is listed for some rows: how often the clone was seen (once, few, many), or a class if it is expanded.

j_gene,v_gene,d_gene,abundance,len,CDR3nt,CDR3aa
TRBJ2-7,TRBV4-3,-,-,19,TGCGCCAGCAGCCAAGACCATCATCGAGGGGTCGGCATCCCCTACGAGCAGTACTTC,CASSQDHHRGVGIPYEQYF
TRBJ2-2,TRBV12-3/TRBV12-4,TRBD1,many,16,TGTGCCAGCAGCGCGGGACAGGGTGGAGACACCGGGGAGCTGTTTTTT,CASSAGQGGDTGELFF
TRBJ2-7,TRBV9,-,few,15,TGTGCCAGCAGCGTAGGGTCTAGCGTCCCCTACGAGCAGTACTTC,CASSVGSSVPYEQYF
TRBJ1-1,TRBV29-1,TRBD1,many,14,TGCAGCGTCGAAACTCGACAGGGAATGGCTGAAGCTTTCTTT,CSVETRQGMAEAFF
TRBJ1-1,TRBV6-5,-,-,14,TGTGCCAGCAGCCAGACAGAATTGAACACTGAAGCTTTCTTT,CASSQTELNTEAFF
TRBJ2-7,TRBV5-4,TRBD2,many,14,TGTGCCAGCAGCGAGGCGGGGGACGGGTACGAGCAGTACTTC,CASSEAGDGYEQYF
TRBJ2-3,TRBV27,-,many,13,TGTGCCAGCAGTTTACTAGATAGCGATACGCAGTATTTT,CASSLLDSDTQYF
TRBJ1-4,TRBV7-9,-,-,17,TGTGCCAGCAGCTTCCCCTTTGACCCCTCATTCCCAGAAAAACTGTTTTTT,CASSFPFDPSFPEKLFF
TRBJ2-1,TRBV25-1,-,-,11,TGTGCCAGCAGTACGGGGCTTAGGGTGTTCTTC,CASSTGLRVFF
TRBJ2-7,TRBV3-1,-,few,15,TGTGCCAGCAGCCAACAGACACTGAGCTCCTACGAGCAGTACTTC,CASSQQTLSSYEQYF
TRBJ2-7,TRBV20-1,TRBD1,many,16,TGCAGTGCTAGAGGGGGAACGGACAGGTTCACCTACGAGCAGTACTTC,CSARGGTDRFTYEQYF
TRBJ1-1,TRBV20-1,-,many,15,TGCAGTGCTAGAGATTATGACAGATCGAACACTGAAGCTTTCTTT,CSARDYDRSNTEAFF
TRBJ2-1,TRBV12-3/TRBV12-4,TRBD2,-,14,TGTGCCAGCAGTTTGCTAGCGGGGGGTTATGAGCCGTTCTTC,CASSLLAGGYEPFF
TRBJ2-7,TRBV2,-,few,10,TGTGCCAGCCGAAGGGGCGAGCAGTACTTC,CASRRGEQYF
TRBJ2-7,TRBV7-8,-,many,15,TGTGCCAGCAGCTTTGCCCAGGGGACTTTATACGAGCAGTACTTC,CASSFAQGTLYEQYF
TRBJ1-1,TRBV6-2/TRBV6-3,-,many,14,TGTGCCAGCTTTGGACGGACGATGAACACTGAAGCTTTCTTT,CASFGRTMNTEAFF
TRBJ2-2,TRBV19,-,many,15,TGTGCCAGTAGTATAGAAAGTATTTTTATCGGGGAGCTGTTTTTT,CASSIESIFIGELFF
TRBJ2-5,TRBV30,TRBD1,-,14,TGTGCCTGGACAGGGGGCGAGAGTTATGAGACCCAGTACTTC,CAWTGGESYETQYF
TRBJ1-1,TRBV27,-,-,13,TGTGCCAGCAGTTTCTCGGGCGGGCTTGAAGCTTTCTTT,CASSFSGGLEAFF
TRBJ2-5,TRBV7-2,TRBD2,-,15,TGTGCCAGCAGCCCCTCTAGCGGGAGACAAGAGACCCAGTACTTC,CASSPSSGRQETQYF
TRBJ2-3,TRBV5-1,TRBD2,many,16,TGCGCCAGCAGCCTGTCCGGGACTACCCACACAGATACGCAGTATTTT,CASSLSGTTHTDTQYF
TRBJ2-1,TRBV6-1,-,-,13,TGTGCCAGCACTCGAAGCTCCTACAGTGAGCAGTTCTTC,CASTRSSYSEQFF
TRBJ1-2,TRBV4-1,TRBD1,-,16,TGCGCCAGCAGCCAAGACATCGGACAGGGGAACTATGGCTACACCTTC,CASSQDIGQGNYGYTF
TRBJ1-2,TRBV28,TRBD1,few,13,TGTGCCAGCAGTTTCACAGGGGCCTATGGCTACACCTTC,CASSFTGAYGYTF
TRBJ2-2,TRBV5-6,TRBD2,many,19,TGTGCCAGCAGCTTACGGACTAGCGGGGGATTTGCGGTCACCGGGGAGCTGTTTTTT,CASSLRTSGGFAVTGELFF
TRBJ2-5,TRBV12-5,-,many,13,TGTGCTAGTGGCCGGGACGGAGAAGAGACCCAGTACTTC,CASGRDGEETQYF
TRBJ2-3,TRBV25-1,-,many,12,TGTGCCAGCAGGGACACTCCAGATACGCAGTATTTT,CASRDTPDTQYF
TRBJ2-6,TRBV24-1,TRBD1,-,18,TGTGCCACCAGTGATTCGCAGACAGGGGGATCTGGGGCCAACGTCCTGACTTTC,CATSDSQTGGSGANVLTF
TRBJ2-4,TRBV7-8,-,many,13,TGTGCCAGCAGTCGATTAGGGGAAAACATTCAGTACTTC,CASSRLGENIQYF
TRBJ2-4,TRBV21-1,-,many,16,TGTGCCAGCAGCAAAGAAGTTCGAGGTCCTAAGAAGATTCAGTACTTC,CASSKEVRGPKKIQYF
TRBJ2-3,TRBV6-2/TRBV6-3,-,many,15,TGTGCCAGCAGTCAATGGGGACCGAGCACAGATACGCAGTATTTT,CASSQWGPSTDTQYF
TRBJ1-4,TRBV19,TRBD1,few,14,TGTGCCAGTAGTATGGGACAGGGGTATGAAAAACTGTTTTTT,CASSMGQGYEKLFF
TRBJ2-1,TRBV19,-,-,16,TGTGCCGGTAGTATGGCGACTAGGGGCACCTACAATGAGCAGTTCTTC,CAGSMATRGTYNEQFF
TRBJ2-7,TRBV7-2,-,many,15,TGTGCCAGCAGCACGGAGCCGGGCCTTTCCTACGAGCAGTACTTC,CASSTEPGLSYEQYF
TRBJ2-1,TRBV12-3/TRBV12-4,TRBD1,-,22,TGTGCCAGCAGTTCCCTCAGAGGACAGGGGGATAACGGGGGAGAGTCCTACAATGAGCAGTTCTTC,CASSSLRGQGDNGGESYNEQFF
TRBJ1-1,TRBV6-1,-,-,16,TGTGCCAGCAGCTACAATTTCGGGAATCTGAGCACTGAAGCTTTCTTT,CASSYNFGNLSTEAFF
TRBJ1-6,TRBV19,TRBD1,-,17,TGTGCCAGTAGTTTCCGGGACAGCATACTGTATAATTCACCCCTCCACTTT,CASSFRDSILYNSPLHF
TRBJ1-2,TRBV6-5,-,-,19,TGTGCCAGCAGTTACTCGTTACTTTTTGTCCAGGGGACTTTTGATGGCTACACCTTC,CASSYSLLFVQGTFDGYTF
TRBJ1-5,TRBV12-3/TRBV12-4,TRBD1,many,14,TGTGCCAGCACCCTAGGGGGCGTAAATCAGCCCCAGCATTTT,CASTLGGVNQPQHF
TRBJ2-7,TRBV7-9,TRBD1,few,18,TGTGCCAGCAGCAAACCGGGACAGGGGAACAACCTAGCCTACGAGCAGTACTTC,CASSKPGQGNNLAYEQYF
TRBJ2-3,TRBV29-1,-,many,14,TGCAGCGTTGACCCGCGGGGACTCACAGATACGCAGTATTTT,CSVDPRGLTDTQYF
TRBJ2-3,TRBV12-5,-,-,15,TGTGCTAGTGGGATCGGGCAGCTTAGCACAGATACGCAGTATTTT,CASGIGQLSTDTQYF
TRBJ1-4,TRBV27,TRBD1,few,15,TGTGCCAGCAGTTCCCTGGGACAGGGCAATGAAAAACTGTTTTTT,CASSSLGQGNEKLFF
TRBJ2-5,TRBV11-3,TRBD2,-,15,TGTGCCAGCAGCCCCAGCGGGAGGGGAGAAGAGACCCAGTACTTC,CASSPSGRGEETQYF
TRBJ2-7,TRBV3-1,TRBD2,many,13,TGTGCCAGCAGCCCCCGGGAGGCCTACGAGCAGTACTTC,CASSPREAYEQYF
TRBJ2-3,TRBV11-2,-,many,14,TGTGCCAGCAGCCCAGAACCGGTAGCAGATACGCAGTATTTT,CASSPEPVADTQYF
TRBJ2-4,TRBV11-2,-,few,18,TGTGCCAGCAGCTTATACGAATTCGACGGGCTAGCCAAAAACATTCAGTACTTC,CASSLYEFDGLAKNIQYF
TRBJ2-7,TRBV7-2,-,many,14,TGTGCCAGCAGCCCCTCGACCGATTACGGAGAGCAGTACTTC,CASSPSTDYGEQYF
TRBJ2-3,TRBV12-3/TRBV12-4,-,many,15,TGTGCCAGCAGAAACGGGGCCGGTAGCACAGATACGCAGTATTTT,CASRNGAGSTDTQYF
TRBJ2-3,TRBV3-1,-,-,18,TGTGCCAGCAGCCAAGAAGAACTCCTAGGGAAGAGCACAGATACGCGGTATTTT,CASSQEELLGKSTDTRYF
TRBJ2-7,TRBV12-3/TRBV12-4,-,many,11,TGTGCCATAAAAAAGGGGGACGAGCAGTACTTC,CAIKKGDEQYF
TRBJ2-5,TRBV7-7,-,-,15,TGTGCTAGCAGCTTATCCGGGGGGCCGGGGGAGACCCAGTACTTC,CASSLSGGPGETQYF
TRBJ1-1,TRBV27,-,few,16,TGTGCCAGCAGTTTATTAGTTCCGCTCATGAACACTGAAGCTTTCTTT,CASSLLVPLMNTEAFF
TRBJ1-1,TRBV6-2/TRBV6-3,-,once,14,TGTGCCAGCAGTTACTACGCAGTAAACACTGAAGCTTCCTTT,CASSYYAVNTEASF
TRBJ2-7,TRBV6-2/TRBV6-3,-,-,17,TGTGCCAGCAGTCTAGAGGAACCGGGAGCCGTTTGGGGCGGGCAGTACTTC,CASSLEEPGAVWGGQYF
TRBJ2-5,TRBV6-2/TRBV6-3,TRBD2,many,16,TGTGCCAGCAGTTCGCCGGGACTAGCGGTACAAGAGACCCAGTACTTC,CASSSPGLAVQETQYF
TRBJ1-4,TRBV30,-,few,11,TGTGCCTGGAGTCGTAATGAAAAACTGTTTTTT,CAWSRNEKLFF
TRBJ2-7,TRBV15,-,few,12,TGTGCCACCAGAGAACGGGGCGGCGAGCAGTACTTC,CATRERGGEQYF
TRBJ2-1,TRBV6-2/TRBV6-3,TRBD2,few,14,TGTGCCAGCAGTCCGGGACTAGGGACCAATGAGCAGTTCTTC,CASSPGLGTNEQFF